This TCR beta chain was found in a study of T cells expressing NK-cell markers. Whole-study context: Sorted CD3+CD56-NKG2C+, CD3+CD56+NKG2C+ and CD3+CD56+NKG2C- T cells supplied the TCR beta repertoires. Sequencing covered eight donors, seven HCMV-seropositive and one seronegative.

TCRdb reworked the 5' RACE reads into one entry per CDR3 protein, no DNA. The sample totals more than 400,000 distinct CDR3 sequences. Germline V gene sequence: CDR1 PRHDT, CDR2 FYEKMQ (reference sequence). The CDR3 runs 15 residues. Points from the study as a whole: In five or six donors, dominant CD3+CD56+NKG2C+ clonotypes ranked among the top 10 CD8+ clonotypes. Also leading the CD3+CD56-NKG2C+ fraction in a few donors were these clonotypes.

With respect to this clonotype: The target antigen is unknown.

The sample consisted of blood T cells: a sorted CD56 or NKG2C T cell subset, CD4+ or CD8+ T cells, or bulk PBMC T cells (not recorded which). The chain has TRBV13 and TRBJ1-1; TCRdb selects TRBD1, and the lack of DNA leaves this call unchecked. The receptor comes from a woman between 18 and 70 years old in good health. The CDR3 loop reads CASSLSGDRGRLTFF. Full variable domain (rest looked up from reference TRBV13 and TRBJ1-1): AAGVIQSPRHLIKEKRETATLKCYPIPRHDTVYWYQQGPGQDPQFLISFYEKMQSDKGSIPDRFSAQQFSDYHSELNMSSLELGDSALYFCASSLSGDRGRLTFFGQGTRLTVV.